The clone carrying this T cell receptor beta chain was counted a single time. The junction departs from germline at one end; a sequencing error may be responsible. These data belong to a study of T-cell memory formation after mild COVID-19. Amplification by 5'RACE using constant-segment primers produced TCR alpha and TCR beta cDNA libraries that carried sample barcodes and UMIs. TCRdb independently ran MiXCR on the 5' RACE reads; one entry per CDR3 protein. The sample holds a few hundred thousand distinct CDR3 sequences, around 28% seen once. The length of the CDR3 is 17 residues. Sequenced input: PBMCs or a T cell subset sorted from them (not recorded which). The chain has TRBV12-3 or TRBV12-4 and TRBJ2-7; D is perhaps TRBD1 or TRBD2 (5 bases each). The sequence was obtained from an adult woman who had mild COVID-19 (a few samples of this study predate the infection). Cell type and time point are not known. CDR3 nucleotide sequence: TGTGACAGCAGTCCACCTCCGGGGCGAGACTCTGCCTACGAGCAGTACTTC. Protein sequence: CDSSPPPGRDSAYEQYF.